These 24 T cell receptor beta chains were all obtained from the same sample, sequenced in a study of blood T cell repertoires in COVID-19. Produced via immunoSEQ multiplex PCR; TCRdb's table is partial and in-frame only. The sample has 100,000 to 150,000 clones, about 83% seen once. Sequences were obtained from peripheral blood. The receptors were gathered from an older man with active or convalescent COVID-19.

The genes are TRBV28 and TRBJ1-1; D perhaps matches TRBD1 (5 bases). This CDR3 contains 16 residues. Trimming took off 3 bases at V and 0 bases at J, with 14 bases between the two ends. From germline, CDR1 is MDHEN and CDR2 SYDVKM. The CDR3 here is CASSFDPTGLNTEAFF. CDR3 in DNA: TGTGCCAGCAGTTTTGACCCCACAGGACTGAACACTGAAGCTTTCTTT. Full variable domain (missing parts from reference TRBV28 and TRBJ1-1): DVKVTQSSRYLVKRTGEKVFLECVQDMDHENMFWYRQDPGLGLRLIYFSYDVKMKEKGDIPEGYSVSREKKERFSLILESASTNQTSMYLCASSFDPTGLNTEAFFGQGTRLTVV.

The chain has TRBV18 and TRBJ2-2, with unresolved D. Germline CDR1 reads KGHSH; CDR2 reads LQKENI. The germline V and J ends were trimmed by 6 bases and 5 bases, with 10 bases remaining between them. CDR3 size: 13 residues. The CDR3 nucleotides are TGTGCCAGCTCCCCCCTCCAGACCGGGGAGCTGTTTTTT. This gives the protein CASSPLQTGELFF. Full variable domain (rest looked up from reference TRBV18 and TRBJ2-2): NAGVMQNPRHLVRRRGQEARLRCSPMKGHSHVYWYRQLPEEGLKFMVYLQKENIIDESGMPKERFSAEFPKEGPSILRIQQVVRGDSAAYFCASSPLQTGELFFGEGSRLTVL.

This clone was seen only a few times. CDR3 sequence reads: CASSIDRAGYGYTF. CDR3 nucleotide sequence: TGCGCCAGCAGCATCGACAGGGCGGGTTATGGCTACACCTTC. The rearrangement joins TRBV5-1 to TRBJ1-2; 7 nucleotides align to TRBD1. Germline-derived CDR1 and CDR2 are SGHRS and YFSETQ. With 4 bases clipped from V and 5 bases from J, the junction kept 8 bases outside the gene matches. This CDR3 has 14 amino acids.

The rearrangement joins TRBV11-2 to TRBJ1-5, with D unresolved. The CDR3 is 12 residues long. Deletions cut 5 bases from V and 7 bases from J, with 9 bases between. Looked up from germline, CDR1 is SGHAT and CDR2 is FQNNGV. The CDR3 bases are TGTGCCAGCAGCCCGGGAAGCCAGCCCCAGCATTTT. Translated, it gives CASSPGSQPQHF.

The chain uses TRBV2 and TRBJ1-5, with D tentatively TRBD1 (6 bases). Germline V gives CDR1 SNHLY, CDR2 FYNNEI. V lost 2 bases and J lost 10, with 12 bases in between. CDR3 length equals 13 residues. In DNA, the CDR3 is TGTGCCAGCAGTGAAAGGGGGACACCACCCCAGCATTTT. Its protein product is CASSERGTPPQHF.

This chain uses TRBV7-3 with TRBJ1-1; no clear D gene. Trimming took 4 bases from V and 4 from J, leaving 16 bases between them. The CDR3 consists of 15 residues. Germline CDR1 SGHTA, CDR2 FQGTGA. This CDR3 reads CASSSRGGFSTEAFF. The CDR3 region has the DNA TGTGCCAGCAGCTCCCGCGGCGGTTTTAGCACTGAAGCTTTCTTT.

The chain recombines TRBV29-1 with TRBJ2-1; perhaps TRBD1 as D (6 bases). The CDR3 contains 13 residues. The germline CDR1 and CDR2 sequences are SQVTM and ANQGSEA. Trimming pared 4 bases from V and 3 bases from J, leaving 10 bases between. The CDR3: CSVAWGLYNEQFF. The CDR3 nucleotides are TGCAGCGTTGCGTGGGGGCTCTACAATGAGCAGTTCTTC.

V and J are TRBV5-6 and TRBJ2-7, with 7 bases that match TRBD2. CDR1 SGHDT and CDR2 YYEEEE come from the germline V gene. The CDR3 runs 13 residues. V lost 4 bases to trimming and J lost 3 bases; unmatched junction nucleotides: 4. CDR3 in DNA: TGTGCCAGCAGCCCGGGAGGAAACTACGAGCAGTACTTC. It codes for CASSPGGNYEQYF.

This chain links TRBV7-2 with TRBJ2-7, with TRBD1 identical over 9 bases. The germline V gene has CDR1 SGHTA and CDR2 FQGNSA. The CDR3 runs 14 residues. The trim removed 5 bases at V and 4 bases at J, leaving 6 bases unmatched. The CDR3 coding sequence is TGTGCCAGCAGCGTCCGGGACAGGGTTTACGAGCAGTACTTC. Protein sequence: CASSVRDRVYEQYF.

The V call is TRBV5-4, the J call TRBJ1-4, with a tentative D call TRBD1 (6 bases). This CDR3 spans 15 amino acids. V lost 4 bases, J lost 0 bases, and 10 bases lay in between. The germline CDR1 and CDR2 sequences are SGHNT and YYREEE (reference sequence). The CDR3 protein is CASSGGGTTNEKLFF. Here the CDR3 DNA reads TGTGCCAGCAGCGGGGGCGGAACAACTAATGAAAAACTGTTTTTT.

The chain has TRBV7-8 and TRBJ2-2; the match to TRBD1 covers 7 bases. Germline V lookup: CDR1 SGHVS, CDR2 FQNEAQ. The CDR3 is 14 amino acids. The V gene end was trimmed by 5 bases and the J gene end by 7 bases; junction bases not matched to a gene: 7. The CDR3 DNA reads as TGTGCCAGCAGCGCAACACAGGGGTTCGGGGAGCTGTTTTTT. Encoded protein: CASSATQGFGELFF.

The genes are TRBV29-1 and TRBJ1-2; D is unclear. The V end was cut by 3 bases, the J end by 5 bases, with 7 bases between. Germline lookup yields CDR1 SQVTM and CDR2 ANQGSEA. The CDR3 is 11 residues long. CDR3 bases: TGCAGCGTTGACGGTCAATATGGCTACACCTTC. It yields the protein CSVDGQYGYTF. The whole variable domain, filled in from reference TRBV29-1 and TRBJ1-2, reads SAVISQKPSRDICQRGTSLTIQCQVDSQVTMMFWYRQQPGQSLTLIATANQGSEATYESGFVIDKFPISRPNLTFSTLTVSNMSPEDSSIYLCSVDGQYGYTFGSGTRLTVV.

The genes are TRBV5-5 and TRBJ1-2, with TRBD1 identical over 8 bases. CDR1 and CDR2 from the germline V gene are SGHKS and YYEKEE (reference sequence). The trim removed 2 bases at V and 1 base at J, leaving 7 bases unmatched. The CDR3 runs 16 residues. CDR3: CASSLSDRGLNYGYTF. The CDR3 DNA follows: TGTGCCAGCAGCTTAAGCGACAGGGGACTTAACTATGGCTACACCTTC.

The chain recombines TRBV19 with TRBJ1-2, with 7 bases lining up with TRBD1. The length of the CDR3 is 16 residues. V was pared by 0 bases and J by 3 bases, with 7 bases of the junction left unmatched. Germline CDR1 and CDR2: LNHDA and SQIVND (reference sequence). The CDR3 reads CASSIDLGQSYYGYTF. Here the CDR3 DNA reads TGTGCCAGTAGTATAGATTTGGGACAGAGCTACTATGGCTACACCTTC.

The V gene is TRBV2, the J gene TRBJ2-2; possible D gene TRBD2, 6 bases. The CDR3 covers 14 residues. The germline V and J ends were trimmed by 9 bases and 1 base, with 12 bases remaining between them. The germline gives CDR1 SNHLY, CDR2 FYNNEI. The DNA for the CDR3 is TGTGCCAGGGGTGGGCGGGAGAACACCGGGGAGCTGTTTTTT. Its protein product is CARGGRENTGELFF.

The chain combines TRBV7-2 with TRBJ2-3, with TRBD2 as a possible D gene (7 bases). In germline, CDR1 is SGHTA, CDR2 FQGNSA. Trimming took 0 bases from V and 2 from J, leaving 9 bases between them. The CDR3 totals 15 residues. The CDR3 nucleotides read TGTGCCAGCAGCTTAGCGGGGGGGCCCACAGATACGCAGTATTTT. Encoded protein: CASSLAGGPTDTQYF.

As DNA, the CDR3 is TGTGCCAGTATGAAGCGGGGGGCCACTAATGAGCAGTTCTTC. It yields the protein CASMKRGATNEQFF. The genes are TRBV19 and TRBJ2-1; 9 bases map to TRBD2. The CDR3 loop spans 14 amino acids. Germline trimming cut 7 bases from V and 7 bases from J; bases unmatched to any gene: 8. Germline V CDR1 and CDR2: LNHDA, SQIVND (reference sequence).

The gene calls are TRBV5-4 and TRBJ1-1; 7 bases fit TRBD1. V shed 4 bases, J shed 2 bases, and the junction held 5 bases outside the gene matches. Germline values: CDR1 SGHNT, CDR2 YYREEE (reference sequence). The CDR3 covers 14 residues. The CDR3 loop is CASSRGTANTEAFF. CDR3 nucleotides: TGTGCCAGCAGCCGTGGGACAGCCAACACTGAAGCTTTCTTT. Full variable domain (rest looked up from reference TRBV5-4 and TRBJ1-1): ETGVTQSPTHLIKTRGQQVTLRCSSQSGHNTVSWYQQALGQGPQFIFQYYREEENGRGNFPPRFSGLQFPNYSSELNVNALELDDSALYLCASSRGTANTEAFFGQGTRLTVV.

The genes are TRBV18 and TRBJ1-6; D may be TRBD1 (5 bases). CDR3 length: 15 amino acids. The germline V gene has CDR1 KGHSH and CDR2 LQKENI. V was pared by 3 bases and J by 9 bases, with 15 bases between. The CDR3 DNA is TGTGCCAGCTCACCCGGGACGGGAGTGAGTTCACCCCTCCACTTT. Its translation is CASSPGTGVSSPLHF.

The rearrangement uses TRBV7-8 and TRBJ1-5; TRBD1 might be the D (5 bases). CDR3 length equals 13 residues. Trimming removed 5 bases at V and 7 bases at J, with 12 bases between. The germline CDR1 and CDR2 sequences are SGHVS and FQNEAQ. Here the CDR3 reads CASSQGVWQPQHF. CDR3 nucleotide sequence: TGTGCCAGCAGCCAAGGGGTTTGGCAGCCCCAGCATTTT.

The V and J genes are TRBV25-1 and TRBJ1-4; 8 bases map to TRBD1. Germline CDR1 reads MGHDK; CDR2 reads SYGVNS. This CDR3 region has 17 residues. V shed 1 base and J 0 bases; nucleotides not matched to a gene: 4. The CDR3 DNA is TGTGCCAGCAGTGAATCTCCAGGGGGCGCAACTAATGAAAAACTGTTTTTT. It specifies CASSESPGGATNEKLFF. The whole variable domain, filled in from reference TRBV25-1 and TRBJ1-4, reads EADIYQTPRYLVIGTGKKITLECSQTMGHDKMYWYQQDPGMELHLIHYSYGVNSTEKGDLSSESTVSRIRTEHFPLTLESARPSHTSQYLCASSESPGGATNEKLFFGSGTQLSVL.

The J gene is TRBJ2-7, the V gene TRBV5-5, with 8 bases that match TRBD1. V was pared by 0 bases and J by 4 bases, with 3 bases of the junction left unmatched. In germline, CDR1 is SGHKS, CDR2 YYEKEE (reference sequence). CDR3 length: 14 amino acids. CDR3 DNA: TGTGCCAGCAGCTTGGTTGACAGGGGATACGAGCAGTACTTC. Its translation is CASSLVDRGYEQYF.

The genes are TRBV7-9 and TRBJ1-6, with 9 bases identical to TRBD1. The V gene's germline CDR1 is SEHNR and CDR2 FQNEAQ (reference sequence). The CDR3 extends over 15 amino acids. The ends lost 1 base at V and 10 bases at J; junction bases unmatched: 5. As DNA, the CDR3 is TGTGCCAGCAGCTTAGTGGGACAGGGAGGCTCACCCCTCCACTTT. Its translation is CASSLVGQGGSPLHF.

The V call is TRBV27, the J call TRBJ1-1; the D gene is possibly TRBD1 (6 bases). The V gene lost 3 bases and the J gene lost 5 bases, with 16 bases spanning the gap. The CDR3 length is 15 residues. Germline CDR1 reads MNHEY; CDR2 reads SMNVEV (reference sequence). The CDR3 is CASSFTGGGSTEAFF. DNA for the CDR3: TGTGCCAGCAGTTTTACCGGGGGGGGCAGTACTGAAGCTTTCTTT.